Described below is a single T cell receptor beta chain sequence and its context. The target antigen is unknown. This record comes from a study of CD8+CD57+ T cells in acquired aplastic anemia. Findings of the study overall: Patients were compared with controls for CD8+ Simpson's diversity, and no significant difference emerged. There were some 27 CD8+ CDR3 sequences that occurred in both patients and controls.

Previously, flow cytometry had revealed CD8+CD57+ cell expansion in the patients chosen for sequencing. Every one of the patients had aplastic anemia (severe, acquired). At the time of blood sampling, patients had not yet received any therapy. Researchers used genomic DNA as the template to profile TCR beta VDJ and CDR3. TCRdb recomputed calls from the reads with MiXCR, one row per CDR3 protein. The sample contains roughly 260,000 distinct CDR3 sequences, around 45% of which appear only once. Germline CDR1 and CDR2: SGHVS and FNYEAQ. This CDR3 contains 14 residues. The junction had 8 bases not matched to a gene; V was cut back by 3 bases and J by 6 bases.

What was sequenced was sorted CD4+, CD8+, or CD8+CD57+ T cells (not recorded which) from PBMCs. V is TRBV7-6 and J is TRBJ2-7; 7 bases line up with TRBD2. The clonotype originates from a human donor with aplastic anemia. As DNA, the CDR3 is TGTGCCAGCAGCTTGGGACCGGGGAGGGGCGAGCAGTACTTC. It specifies CASSLGPGRGEQYF.